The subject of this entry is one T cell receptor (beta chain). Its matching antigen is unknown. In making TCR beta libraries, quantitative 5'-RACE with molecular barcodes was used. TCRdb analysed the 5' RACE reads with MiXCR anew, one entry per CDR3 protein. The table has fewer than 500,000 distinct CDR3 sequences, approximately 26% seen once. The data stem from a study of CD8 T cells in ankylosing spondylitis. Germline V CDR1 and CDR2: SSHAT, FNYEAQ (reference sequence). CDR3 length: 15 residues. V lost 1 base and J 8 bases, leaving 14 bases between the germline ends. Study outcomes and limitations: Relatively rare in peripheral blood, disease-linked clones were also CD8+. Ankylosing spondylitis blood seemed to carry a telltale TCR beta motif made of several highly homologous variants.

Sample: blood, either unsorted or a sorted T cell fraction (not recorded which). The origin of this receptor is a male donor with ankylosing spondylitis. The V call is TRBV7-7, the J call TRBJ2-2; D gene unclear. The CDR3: CASSLEGAVEGELFF. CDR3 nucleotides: TGTGCCAGCAGCTTAGAAGGCGCGGTGGAAGGGGAGCTGTTTTTT.